Below are 22 T cell receptor beta chains sequenced from a single sample in a study of cytomegalovirus exposure and HLA in healthy donors. Method: immunoSEQ multiplex PCR; TCRdb's copy keeps in-frame clones and lacks some. The table lists about 220,000 clones, 88% of them singletons, with roughly 3% in the top ten. Sequenced: PBMCs. The source of these receptors is a woman aged 18-35 years in good health and CMV-seronegative.

V usage is TRBV9 and J usage is TRBJ2-3; 9 nucleotides agree with TRBD2. The CDR3 has 16 amino acids. V trimming: 1 base; J trimming: 2 bases; junction bases outside the gene matches: 5. Germline loops: CDR1 SGDLS, CDR2 YYNGEE. The CDR3 protein is CASSVSSGRFTDTQYF. The CDR3, as DNA: TGTGCCAGCAGCGTATCCAGCGGGAGGTTCACAGATACGCAGTATTTT.

J is TRBJ1-5 and V is TRBV7-2; TRBD1 matches 9 bases. The germline CDR1 and CDR2 sequences are SGHTA and FQGNSA. Germline trimming cut 5 bases from V and 7 bases from J; bases unmatched to any gene: 6. CDR3 length: 14 amino acids. CDR3 region: CASSPRQGGQPQHF. CDR3 bases: TGTGCCAGCAGCCCCAGACAGGGGGGCCAGCCCCAGCATTTT.

The chain employs TRBV30 and TRBJ2-5; D possibly corresponds to TRBD2 (6 bases). V lost 2 bases to trimming and J lost 1 base, with 14 bases between them. Germline lookup yields CDR1 GTSNPN and CDR2 SVGIG (reference sequence). CDR3 length: 15 amino acids. CDR3 bases: TGTGCCTGGAGTTCCGGGCAGGGAGGCCAAGAGACCCAGTACTTC. Its protein is CAWSSGQGGQETQYF.

V gene TRBV27 combines with J gene TRBJ2-2; D perhaps matches TRBD1 (6 bases). Germline V gene sequence: CDR1 MNHEY, CDR2 SMNVEV (reference sequence). Trimming left V 3 bases short and J 2 bases short, with 7 bases between. The CDR3 is made up of 14 amino acids. In DNA, the CDR3 is TGTGCCAGCAGTTTTGGGGGCAACACCGGGGAGCTGTTTTTT. It translates to CASSFGGNTGELFF.

This chain joins TRBV5-1 and TRBJ2-3; maybe TRBD1 (5 bases). Germline V gene sequence: CDR1 SGHRS, CDR2 YFSETQ. Trimming removed 0 bases at V and 0 bases at J, with 8 bases between. There are 15 residues in the CDR3. The CDR3 DNA sequence: TGCGCCAGCAGCTTGGTTCAGGGAAGCACAGATACGCAGTATTTT. Translating gives CASSLVQGSTDTQYF.

The V and J genes are TRBV6-5 and TRBJ2-1; possible D gene TRBD2, 5 bases. Germline V lookup: CDR1 MNHEY, CDR2 SVGAGI. V was clipped by 5 bases and J by 2 bases, with 10 bases between them. The CDR3 has 14 residues. CDR3 nucleotide sequence: TGTGCCAGCAGTCATAGCGAACCCTACAATGAGCAGTTCTTC. It specifies CASSHSEPYNEQFF.

The chain couples TRBV27 to TRBJ2-2, with 9 bases matching TRBD2. With 6 bases clipped from V and 4 bases from J, the junction kept 9 bases outside the gene matches. Germline CDR1 and CDR2: MNHEY and SMNVEV (reference sequence). The CDR3 is made up of 16 amino acids. This CDR3 reads CASSWGLAGRTGELFF. As DNA, the CDR3 is TGTGCCAGCAGCTGGGGTCTAGCGGGACGCACCGGGGAGCTGTTTTTT.

This sequence joins TRBV19 and TRBJ1-4; 10 bases agree with TRBD1. Trimming took 9 bases from V and 5 from J; bases not matched to a gene: 12. Germline CDR1 LNHDA, CDR2 SQIVND (reference sequence). The CDR3 loop spans 16 amino acids. For the CDR3, the DNA is TGTGCCAGCGCGAGTTTACCGGGACAGGGGAATGAAAAACTGTTTTTT. It is translated as CASASLPGQGNEKLFF.

CDR3 amino acids: CASRPPRDRGFGYTF. CDR3 bases: TGTGCCAGCAGACCTCCCCGGGACAGGGGTTTCGGCTACACCTTC. The J gene is TRBJ1-2, the V gene TRBV6-6; 10 bases are shared with TRBD1. CDR3 length equals 15 residues. Trimming at V came to 6 bases and at J to 8 bases, leaving 12 bases not matched to a gene. Germline V gives CDR1 MNHNY, CDR2 SVGAGI (reference sequence).

The rearrangement uses TRBV29-1 and TRBJ2-3; TRBD1 matches at 7 bases. V dropped 4 bases and J dropped 2; count of bases not matched to a gene: 3. Germline-derived CDR1 and CDR2 are SQVTM and ANQGSEA. CDR3 size: 13 residues. The CDR3 loop is CSVGDRPTDTQYF. CDR3 DNA: TGCAGCGTTGGGGACAGACCCACAGATACGCAGTATTTT.

The V call is TRBV5-4, the J call TRBJ1-1; 7 nucleotides align to TRBD1. CDR1 is SGHNT, CDR2 YYREEE, per germline (reference sequence). Trimming took 5 bases from V and 2 from J; bases not matched to a gene: 3. This CDR3 has 13 amino acids. CDR3 in amino acids: CASRRDSNTEAFF. CDR3 bases: TGTGCCAGCAGGAGGGACAGCAACACTGAAGCTTTCTTT.

V is TRBV18 and J is TRBJ1-4; unclear D gene. The CDR3 has 14 amino acids. Trimming took 6 bases from V and 8 from J, leaving 16 bases between them. Per the germline V gene, CDR1 is KGHSH and CDR2 is LQKENI. The CDR3 nucleotides read TGTGCCAGCTCCACCCTCGGCACGGGGGAAAAACTGTTTTTT. It yields the protein CASSTLGTGEKLFF.

To note about this clone: The same CDR3 also results from other DNA sequences found in this sample. The chain couples TRBV7-9 to TRBJ2-3, with 13 bases lining up with TRBD2. Germline loops: CDR1 SEHNR, CDR2 FQNEAQ (reference sequence). V dropped 5 bases and J dropped 2; count of bases not matched to a gene: 7. The CDR3 has 17 residues. In nucleotides, the CDR3 is TGTGCCAGCAGCCCCGGACTAGCGGGAGTAGTCACAGATACGCAGTATTTT. Encoded protein: CASSPGLAGVVTDTQYF.

This clone was seen just once. J is TRBJ2-2 and V is TRBV7-2, with D maybe TRBD2 (5 bases). This CDR3 comprises 14 residues. The V gene's germline CDR1 is SGHTA and CDR2 FQGNSA. The V and J ends lost 2 bases and 6 bases respectively, with 10 bases between them. The CDR3 is CASSLSLRAGELFF. The CDR3 nucleotides read TGTGCCAGCAGCTTAAGTTTGAGGGCCGGGGAGCTGTTTTTT.

V and J are TRBV15 and TRBJ1-1; the D is unclear. Per germline, CDR1 LNHNV and CDR2 YYDKDF (reference sequence). V shed 4 bases and J shed 3 bases, with 12 bases lying between them. CDR3 length: 14 amino acids. CDR3 sequence reads: CATSISLKDTEAFF. Written as DNA, the CDR3 is TGTGCCACCAGCATTAGCCTGAAGGACACTGAAGCTTTCTTT. Variable domain in full (rest from reference TRBV15 and TRBJ1-1): DAMVIQNPRYQVTQFGKPVTLSCSQTLNHNVMYWYQQKSSQAPKLLFHYYDKDFNNEADTPDNFQSRRPNTSFCFLDIRSPGLGDTAMYLCATSISLKDTEAFFGQGTRLTVV.

V usage is TRBV7-9 and J usage is TRBJ2-3, with D perhaps matching TRBD1 (5 bases). The CDR3 runs to 14 residues. CDR1 is SEHNR, CDR2 FQNEAQ, per germline (reference sequence). The germline V and J ends were trimmed by 5 bases and 3 bases, with 12 bases remaining between them. This CDR3 reads CASSLRESTDTQYF. The CDR3 region has the DNA TGTGCCAGCAGCCTCAGGGAATCTACAGATACGCAGTATTTT.

The chain combines TRBV30 with TRBJ1-1; D uncertain. Per germline, CDR1 GTSNPN and CDR2 SVGIG (reference sequence). The V end lost 5 bases, the J end lost 0 bases, and 19 bases lay between the germline ends. The CDR3 covers 16 residues. CDR3 in amino acids: CAWYGLKPVMNTEAFF. For the CDR3, the DNA is TGTGCCTGGTACGGTCTGAAGCCCGTTATGAACACTGAAGCTTTCTTT.

This clone was counted only a few times. The V gene is TRBV5-1, the J gene TRBJ2-7, with TRBD1 identical over 8 bases. Germline V gives CDR1 SGHRS, CDR2 YFSETQ. The CDR3 runs 13 residues. V gave up 2 bases and J gave up 3 bases; unmatched junction bases: 1. The CDR3 loop is CASSFRGRYEQYF. The CDR3 nucleotides are TGCGCCAGCAGCTTCAGGGGGCGCTACGAGCAGTACTTC.

The chain carries TRBV13 and TRBJ2-5; 8 bases agree with TRBD1. Germline V CDR1 and CDR2: PRHDT, FYEKMQ (reference sequence). The CDR3 has 15 residues. The junction had 6 bases not matched to a gene; V was cut back by 2 bases and J by 4 bases. The CDR3, as DNA: TGTGCCAGCAGCTTAAGGGACAGGCCGGGAGAGACCCAGTACTTC. Protein sequence: CASSLRDRPGETQYF.

The chain has TRBV6-5 and TRBJ1-1, with 10 bases lining up with TRBD1. V lost 4 bases, J lost 4 bases, and 3 bases stayed unmatched. CDR3 length equals 14 residues. Germline loops: CDR1 MNHEY, CDR2 SVGAGI. For the CDR3, the DNA is TGTGCCAGCAGTTTTGACAGGGGGCGCACTGAAGCTTTCTTT. Residues: CASSFDRGRTEAFF.

The chain carries TRBV2 and TRBJ2-1; 7 positions agree with TRBD2. Germline values: CDR1 SNHLY, CDR2 FYNNEI. V dropped 6 bases and J dropped 10; count of bases not matched to a gene: 9. CDR3 length: 13 residues. The CDR3 sequence: CASSLADLWEQFF. The CDR3 coding sequence is TGTGCCAGCAGCCTAGCGGACCTATGGGAGCAGTTCTTC.

This chain uses TRBV18 with TRBJ1-1; 7 nucleotides match TRBD1. V was pared by 3 bases and J by 5 bases, with 6 bases of the junction left unmatched. From germline, CDR1 is KGHSH and CDR2 LQKENI. The CDR3 covers 14 residues. The CDR3 loop is CASSPEVQGTEAFF. The CDR3 bases are TGTGCCAGCTCACCCGAGGTACAGGGGACTGAAGCTTTCTTT.